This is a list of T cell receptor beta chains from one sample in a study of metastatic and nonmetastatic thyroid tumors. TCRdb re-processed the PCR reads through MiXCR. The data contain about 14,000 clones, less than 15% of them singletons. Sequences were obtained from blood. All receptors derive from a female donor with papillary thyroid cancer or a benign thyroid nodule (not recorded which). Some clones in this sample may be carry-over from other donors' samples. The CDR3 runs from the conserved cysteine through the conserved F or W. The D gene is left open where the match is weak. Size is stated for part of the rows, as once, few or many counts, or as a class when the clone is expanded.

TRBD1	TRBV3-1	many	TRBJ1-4	TGTGCCAGCAGCCAAGGGGGGACAGGGGGTAAAAAACTGTTTTTT	CASSQGGTGGKKLFF
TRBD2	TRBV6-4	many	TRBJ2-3	TGTGCCAGCAGCCGACTAGCGGGGACCACAGATACGCAGTATTTT	CASSRLAGTTDTQYF
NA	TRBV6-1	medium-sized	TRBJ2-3	TGTGCCAGCAGTGAATCTGCGGGGGCCTCAGATACGCAGTATTTT	CASSESAGASDTQYF
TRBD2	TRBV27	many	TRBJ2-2	TGTGCCAGCAGCCGGACTAGCGGGAGGGCCCGACTGTCAGGGGAGCTGTTTTTT	CASSRTSGRARLSGELFF
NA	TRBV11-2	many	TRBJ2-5	TGTGCCAGCAGCTTAGGAGAAGCCCAGTACTTC	CASSLGEAQYF
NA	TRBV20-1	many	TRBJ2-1	TGCAGTGCTAGACCACTAACGCCGCAAGTGTCCTACAACGAGCAGTTCTTC	CSARPLTPQVSYNEQFF
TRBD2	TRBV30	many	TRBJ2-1	TGTGCCTGGAGTCCGGGACTAGCGGTCAATGAGCAGTTCTTC	CAWSPGLAVNEQFF
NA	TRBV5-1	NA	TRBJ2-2	TGCGCCAGCATACCGGGTGGTGGCACCGGGGAGCTGTTTTTT	CASIPGGGTGELFF
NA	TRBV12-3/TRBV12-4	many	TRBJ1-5	TGTGCCAGCACCCTTCAGGACAATCAGCCCCAGCATTTT	CASTLQDNQPQHF
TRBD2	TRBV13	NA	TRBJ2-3	TGTGCCAGCAGCTTTACGCTAGCGGGGGGCGATACAGATACGCAGTATTTT	CASSFTLAGGDTDTQYF
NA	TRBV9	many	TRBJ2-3	TGTGCCAGCAGCCTAATACAGGGATCCGATACGCAGTATTTT	CASSLIQGSDTQYF
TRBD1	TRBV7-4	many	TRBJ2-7	TGTGCCAGCAGCCCTCCGGGACAGAGCTCCTACGAGCAGTACTTC	CASSPPGQSSYEQYF
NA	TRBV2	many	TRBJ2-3	TGTGCCAGCAGTGAAGACCCAGGGGCAGATACGCAGTATTTT	CASSEDPGADTQYF
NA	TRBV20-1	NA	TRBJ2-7	TGCAGTGCCCCGGGGCAGGGGCTTTACGAGCAGTACTTC	CSAPGQGLYEQYF
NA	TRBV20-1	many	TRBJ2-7	TGCAGTGCTAGAGATCCCAGGGCCTCCTACGAGCAGTACTTC	CSARDPRASYEQYF
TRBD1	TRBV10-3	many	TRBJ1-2	TGTGCCATCAGTGAGTCGAGGGACAGGAATGGCTACACCTTC	CAISESRDRNGYTF
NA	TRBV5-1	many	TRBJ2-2	TGCGCCAGCAGCTTGGTGGGGGGCACCGGGGAGCTGTTTTTT	CASSLVGGTGELFF
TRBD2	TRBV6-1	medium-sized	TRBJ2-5	TGTGCCAGCAGTGTCCTTAGCGGGGGCCACCGGGAGACCCAGTACTTC	CASSVLSGGHRETQYF
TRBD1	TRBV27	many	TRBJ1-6	TGTGCCTGCAGTCCCCTTTGGGACAGAGTTAATTCACCCCTCCACTTT	CACSPLWDRVNSPLHF
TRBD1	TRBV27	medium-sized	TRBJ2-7	TGTGCCAGCAGTCAGGGACAGGGGCCAGGCGAGCAGTACTTC	CASSQGQGPGEQYF
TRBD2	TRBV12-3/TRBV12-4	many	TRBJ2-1	TGTGCCAGCACTCCGGGACTAGCGAGAAATGAGCAGTTCTTC	CASTPGLARNEQFF
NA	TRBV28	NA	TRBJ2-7	TGTGCCAGAAGTTCAAGGGAGGCCTCCTACGAGCAGTACTTC	CARSSREASYEQYF
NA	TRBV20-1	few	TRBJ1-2	TGCAGTGCTAGAGTAGGAGTTTTAGGACAGATGAGGATCGGCTACACCTTC	CSARVGVLGQMRIGYTF
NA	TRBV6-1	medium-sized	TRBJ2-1	TGTGCCAGCAGTGAAAGGTATGGTGCAGGGGATGAGCAGTTCTTC	CASSERYGAGDEQFF
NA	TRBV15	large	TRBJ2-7	TGTGCCACCAGCAGAGAACAGTTCTACGAGCAGTACTTC	CATSREQFYEQYF
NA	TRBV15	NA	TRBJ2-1	TGTGCCACCAGCAGAGGTTTTGGGGGAACCTACAATGAGCAGTTCTTC	CATSRGFGGTYNEQFF
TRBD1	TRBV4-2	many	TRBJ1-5	TGTGCCAGCAGCCCGGGACAGGGGCCATATAGCAATCAGCCCCAGCATTTT	CASSPGQGPYSNQPQHF
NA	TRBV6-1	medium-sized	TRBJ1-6	TGTGCCAGCACGCGAGGGTATAATTCACCCCTCCACTTT	CASTRGYNSPLHF
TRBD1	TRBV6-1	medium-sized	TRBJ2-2	TGTGCCAGCCGTAGCCTTGGACAGGCAAACACCGGGGAGCTGTTTTTT	CASRSLGQANTGELFF
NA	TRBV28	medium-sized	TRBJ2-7	TGTGCCAGCATTACCTCCACATCGAGCCACGAGCAGTACTTC	CASITSTSSHEQYF
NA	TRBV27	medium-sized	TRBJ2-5	TGTGCCAGCAGAAGCCTAAAGGCCAGCCAAGAGACCCAGTACTTC	CASRSLKASQETQYF
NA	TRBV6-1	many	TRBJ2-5	TGTGCCAGCAGCTCGAACAGGGGTGGGGGAGGAGAGACCCAGTACTTC	CASSSNRGGGGETQYF
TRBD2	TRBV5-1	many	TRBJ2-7	TGCGCCAGCAGCTCGATAGCAGGACTAGCTAACGAGCAGTACTTC	CASSSIAGLANEQYF
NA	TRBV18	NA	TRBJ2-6	TGTGCCAGCTCACCACAGGGTACCGGGGCCAACGTCCTGACTTTC	CASSPQGTGANVLTF
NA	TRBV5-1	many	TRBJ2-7	TGCGCCAGCAGCTTGGGGGCACTATTCGGCTACGAGCAGTACTTC	CASSLGALFGYEQYF
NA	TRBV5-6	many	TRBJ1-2	TGTGCCAGCAGCTTATACGGGGGCGCGTGGGATGGCCACACCTTC	CASSLYGGAWDGHTF
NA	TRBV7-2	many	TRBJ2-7	TGTGCCAGCAACCAATACATGGACTACGAGCAGTACTTC	CASNQYMDYEQYF
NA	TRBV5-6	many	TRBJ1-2	TGTGCCAGCAGCTTTTACGGAAATGGCTACACCTTC	CASSFYGNGYTF
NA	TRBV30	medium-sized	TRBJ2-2	TGTGCCTGGAGTGTAGGGCTAAAGGCCGGGGAGCTGTTTTTT	CAWSVGLKAGELFF